The next 23 T cell receptor beta chains were all read from a single sample in a study of blood T cell repertoires in COVID-19. TCRdb's copy holds only in-frame clones and misses some; the assay was immunoSEQ multiplex PCR. This sample yields a few hundred thousand clones, of which roughly 89% are seen a single time; about 6.2% belongs to the top ten. The sample comprised peripheral blood. The receptors shown here come from a man in his 60s who had recovered from COVID-19.

The chain uses TRBV9 and TRBJ1-1, with TRBD1 identical over 8 bases. V shed 3 bases, J shed 5 bases, and the junction held 6 bases outside the gene matches. This CDR3 is 14 amino acids long. Germline CDR1 reads SGDLS; CDR2 reads YYNGEE. DNA of the CDR3: TGTGCCAGCAGCGCGGACGGGACAGGAACTGAAGCTTTCTTT. Its translation is CASSADGTGTEAFF.

The chain has TRBV4-1 and TRBJ2-7; D call uncertain. V dropped 1 base and J dropped 6 bases, with 16 bases sitting between them. The length of the CDR3 is 15 residues. The germline CDR1 and CDR2 sequences are MGHRA and YSYEKL. The CDR3 DNA follows: TGCGCCAGCAGCCAAGTGGCAGGATCCCCTATCGAGCAGTACTTC. This encodes CASSQVAGSPIEQYF.

This chain joins TRBV10-3 and TRBJ2-3; TRBD1 might be the D (5 bases). Trimming took 7 bases from V and 3 from J, leaving 11 bases between them. Germline V gene lookup returns CDR1 ENHRY and CDR2 SYGVKD. CDR3 size: 13 residues. DNA for the CDR3: TGTGCCATCATGGGAAAGGGGACAGATACGCAGTATTTT. This translates into CAIMGKGTDTQYF.

This chain connects TRBV3-1 (or the pseudogene TRBV3-2) to TRBJ2-2; possibly TRBD2 for D (7 bases). Germline CDR1 and CDR2: LGHDT and YNNKEL (reference sequence). Trimming shortened V by 4 bases and J by 6 bases, and 15 bases separated the two germline ends. The CDR3 contains 15 residues. The CDR3 loop reads CASSPSGGGSGELFF. CDR3 bases: TGTGCCAGCAGCCCCTCCGGCGGGGGCTCCGGGGAGCTGTTTTTT.

The chain has TRBV30 and TRBJ1-1, with 9 bases matching TRBD1. J lost 5 bases, V lost 7 bases, and 5 bases had no gene match. CDR1 is GTSNPN and CDR2 is SVGIG in the germline V gene (reference sequence). The CDR3 is made up of 12 amino acids. The CDR3 reads CASDRGGTEAFF. Here the CDR3 DNA reads TGTGCCTCGGACAGGGGAGGAACTGAAGCTTTCTTT.

The rearrangement links TRBV7-8 to TRBJ1-1; D is possibly TRBD1 (5 bases). Germline-derived CDR1 and CDR2 are SGHVS and FQNEAQ. The CDR3 runs 15 residues. V gave up 0 bases and J gave up 3 bases, with 11 bases separating them. As DNA, the CDR3 is TGTGCCAGCAGCTTAGCGGGGGGGAGAGACACTGAAGCTTTCTTT. It specifies CASSLAGGRDTEAFF.

A few counts support this clone. The CDR3: CASSFPGTPEESVQYF. In DNA, the CDR3 is TGTGCCAGCTCATTCCCCGGGACACCCGAAGAAAGTGTGCAGTACTTC. The rearrangement joins TRBV18 to TRBJ2-7; tentatively, D is TRBD1 (6 bases). The CDR3 has 16 residues. V was pared by 5 bases and J by 9 bases, with 26 bases between. Germline lookup yields CDR1 KGHSH and CDR2 LQKENI.

This chain links TRBV24-1 with TRBJ1-5; possibly TRBD1 for D (6 bases). CDR1 and CDR2 (germline): KGHDR, SFDVKD. V was clipped by 5 bases and J by 7 bases, with 14 bases between them. This CDR3 spans 14 amino acids. The CDR3 coding sequence is TGTGCCACCAGTGGCCCCCAGGGGTTGCAGCCCCAGCATTTT. Translation gives CATSGPQGLQPQHF.

The J gene is TRBJ1-2, the V gene TRBV5-4; 7 positions agree with TRBD1. The CDR3 has 15 residues. Germline V lookup: CDR1 SGHNT, CDR2 YYREEE (reference sequence). Trimming took 0 bases from V and 7 from J; bases not matched to a gene: 9. The CDR3 spells CASSLDRGQKGGYTF. The CDR3 coding sequence is TGTGCCAGCAGCTTGGATAGGGGGCAGAAAGGTGGCTACACCTTC.

V is TRBV25-1 and J is TRBJ2-7; 13 nucleotides align to TRBD2. The CDR3 contains 15 residues. CDR1 MGHDK and CDR2 SYGVNS come from the germline V gene. V shed 8 bases, J shed 3 bases, and the junction held 7 bases outside the gene matches. The CDR3 region has the DNA TGTGCCAGCCAAACTAGCGGGGGGGCCTTCTACGAGCAGTACTTC. The encoded protein is CASQTSGGAFYEQYF.

The chain couples TRBV6-5 to TRBJ1-5, with D possibly TRBD1 on 6 matching bases. This CDR3 contains 14 residues. V was clipped by 3 bases and J by 3 bases, with 9 bases between them. From germline, CDR1 is MNHEY and CDR2 SVGAGI. The CDR3 coding sequence is TGTGCCAGCAGTTATACAGGGCACAATCAGCCCCAGCATTTT. It translates to CASSYTGHNQPQHF.

This clone was picked up a small number of times. The rearrangement joins TRBV6-5 to TRBJ1-5; 11 positions match TRBD1. The CDR3 runs to 13 residues. Germline V gene lookup returns CDR1 MNHEY and CDR2 SVGAGI. Germline trimming cut 8 bases from V and 6 bases from J; bases unmatched to any gene: 3. The CDR3 DNA reads TGTGCCAGCGGACAGGGGGCGTCTCAGCCCCAGCATTTT. Translating gives CASGQGASQPQHF.

J is TRBJ1-6 and V is TRBV4-3, with 8 bases identical to TRBD1. The CDR3 runs 17 residues. Unmatched junction bases numbered 11, after V lost 0 bases and J lost 10 bases. CDR1 is LGHNA and CDR2 is YSLEER in the germline V gene. The DNA of the CDR3 is TGCGCCAGCAGCCAAGATTCAACTGGACAGGGTATGTCACCCCTCCACTTT. It translates to CASSQDSTGQGMSPLHF.

This clone showed up just a few times. J is TRBJ2-3 and V is TRBV4-3, with TRBD2 matching over 12 bases. The CDR3 has 17 residues. From germline, CDR1 is LGHNA and CDR2 YSLEER. The V and J ends lost 3 bases and 5 bases, in that order; junction bases with no gene match: 9. The CDR3 sequence: CASSQGRGTSGQDTQYF. CDR3 DNA sequence: TGCGCCAGCAGCCAGGGCCGAGGGACTAGCGGGCAAGATACGCAGTATTTT.

The chain links TRBV5-4 to TRBJ1-2; 11 bases line up with TRBD1. Germline V gene lookup returns CDR1 SGHNT and CDR2 YYREEE (reference sequence). The CDR3 is 15 residues long. Trimming at V came to 2 bases and at J to 7 bases, leaving 7 bases not matched to a gene. The CDR3: CASSLIGTGGVGYTF. The CDR3 DNA reads as TGTGCCAGCAGCTTAATAGGGACAGGGGGTGTTGGCTACACCTTC.

This chain links TRBV2 with TRBJ1-1; D possibly corresponds to TRBD1 (6 bases). The CDR3 sequence is 14 residues long. Trimming pared 7 bases from V and 0 bases from J, leaving 12 bases between. CDR1 and CDR2 from the germline V gene are SNHLY and FYNNEI. The CDR3 nucleotides read TGTGCCAGCAAAGAGACAGGTTTGAACACTGAAGCTTTCTTT. Encoded protein: CASKETGLNTEAFF.

J is TRBJ2-1 and V is TRBV10-1, with D maybe TRBD2 (5 bases). The CDR3 spans 15 residues. Trimming stripped 6 bases from V and 6 bases from J, with 18 bases between. Germline CDR1 is WNHNN and CDR2 is SYGVQD (reference sequence). CDR3 bases: TGCGCCAGCAGAAACGGGATCCCGATGGGCAATGAGCAGTTCTTC. Translating gives CASRNGIPMGNEQFF.

V usage is TRBV11-2 and J usage is TRBJ2-6; D not certain. The ends were cut back, 1 base at V and 1 base at J, with 8 bases in the middle. The germline V gene has CDR1 SGHAT and CDR2 FQNNGV. The CDR3 spans 16 residues. The chain's CDR3 is CASSLGLVSGANVLTF. The DNA for the CDR3 is TGTGCCAGCAGCTTAGGGCTGGTTTCTGGGGCCAACGTCCTGACTTTC.

The V gene is TRBV2, the J gene TRBJ1-2, with TRBD1 identical over 8 bases. CDR1 is SNHLY and CDR2 is FYNNEI in the germline V gene. V trimming: 2 bases; J trimming: 14 bases; junction bases outside the gene matches: 10. This CDR3 contains 13 residues. This CDR3 is CASSEFGGQGCTF. The CDR3 DNA follows: TGTGCCAGCAGTGAATTTGGCGGACAGGGTTGTACCTTC.

The V and J genes are TRBV7-2 and TRBJ1-1; D remains unclear. The CDR3 is 15 amino acids. Germline loops: CDR1 SGHTA, CDR2 FQGNSA. Deletions cut 5 bases from V and 0 bases from J, with 13 bases between. Here the CDR3 reads CASSQDPAMNTEAFF. The CDR3, as DNA: TGTGCCAGCAGCCAGGATCCTGCGATGAACACTGAAGCTTTCTTT.

In this sample, this clone turned up once. The chain couples TRBV5-1 to TRBJ2-5; possibly TRBD2 for D (6 bases). This CDR3 has 14 amino acids. V shed 7 bases and J shed 1 base, with 14 bases lying between them. CDR1 is SGHRS, CDR2 YFSETQ, per germline. The CDR3 coding sequence is TGCGCCAGCGGGGTTGGAGGGGTCCAAGAGACCCAGTACTTC. It yields the protein CASGVGGVQETQYF. Combining the CDR3 with reference TRBV5-1 and TRBJ2-5 gives the whole variable domain KAGVTQTPRYLIKTRGQQVTLSCSPISGHRSVSWYQQTPGQGLQFLFEYFSETQRNKGNFPGRFSGRQFSNSRSEMNVSTLELGDSALYLCASGVGGVQETQYFGPGTRLLVL.

The CDR3 DNA is TGTGCCAGCAGCAAAATACTAGCGGGGGGTACAGATACGCAGTATTTT. Protein sequence: CASSKILAGGTDTQYF. V usage is TRBV21-1 and J usage is TRBJ2-3; the D call of TRBD2 is as the table states it, not checked on the DNA. TRBV21-1 is a known pseudogene. The CDR3 runs 16 residues.

The chain joins TRBV7-2 to TRBJ2-7; 9 bases are a match to TRBD1. Germline CDR1 is SGHTA and CDR2 is FQGNSA. The ends lost 3 bases at V and 7 bases at J; junction bases unmatched: 7. The CDR3 has 14 amino acids. The chain's CDR3 is CASSLQGQGEEQYF. The CDR3 DNA sequence: TGTGCCAGCAGCTTGCAGGGACAGGGAGAAGAGCAGTACTTC.